Presented here are 15 T cell receptor beta chains from one specimen sequenced in a study of OX40 agonist ivuxolimab in advanced cancers. The assay was immunoSEQ multiplex PCR, and TCRdb's table has in-frame clones only and misses some. Here the sample spans about 54,000 clones, 80% to 90% being singletons. The sequences come from CD4+ or CD8+ T cells sorted from blood, collected in a trial of the OX40 agonist ivuxolimab. The receptors here all came from an adult with an advanced solid tumor such as melanoma, head and neck, liver or kidney cancer.

This chain links TRBV10-2 with TRBJ2-7; D may be TRBD2 (5 bases). Germline V lookup: CDR1 WSHSY, CDR2 SAAADI. With 3 bases removed from V and 2 bases from J, the gap between germline ends came to 17 bases. The CDR3 consists of 16 residues. The CDR3 coding sequence is TGCGCCAGCAGTGACTGGAGCGTAGAGGGAGCCTACGAGCAGTACTTC. As protein: CASSDWSVEGAYEQYF.

V and J are TRBV7-9 and TRBJ2-5; D remains unclear. Germline CDR1 SEHNR, CDR2 FQNEAQ (reference sequence). V was pared by 5 bases and J by 1 base, with 14 bases between. This CDR3 is built from 15 residues. CDR3 region: CASSPKTRIQETQYF. The CDR3 region has the DNA TGTGCCAGCAGCCCTAAAACAAGAATCCAAGAGACCCAGTACTTC.

This clone has only one observation. The CDR3 sequence: CASSILRDRGVDQPQHF. CDR3 coding DNA: TGTGCCAGTAGTATTCTCCGGGACAGGGGGGTAGATCAGCCCCAGCATTTT. This chain joins TRBV19 and TRBJ1-5, with 11 bases lining up with TRBD1. Per germline, CDR1 LNHDA and CDR2 SQIVND (reference sequence). The CDR3 has 17 amino acids. J gave up 5 bases and V 3 bases, and 9 bases lay outside the gene matches.

V is TRBV27 and J is TRBJ2-7, with 8 positions matching TRBD1. The V and J ends lost 5 bases and 6 bases, in that order; junction bases with no gene match: 9. CDR3 length: 14 amino acids. Germline V CDR1 and CDR2: MNHEY, SMNVEV (reference sequence). Here the CDR3 reads CASSMWTGWAEQYF. In DNA form, the CDR3 reads TGTGCCAGCAGTATGTGGACAGGGTGGGCCGAGCAGTACTTC.

This clone was picked up a small number of times. This chain links TRBV5-1 with TRBJ1-1; TRBD1 agrees at 11 bases. The CDR3 sequence is 14 residues long. Per the germline V gene, CDR1 is SGHRS and CDR2 is YFSETQ. V lost 3 bases and J lost 4; bases outside the gene matches: 2. For the CDR3, the DNA is TGCGCCAGCAGCTGGGGACAGGGGGGCACTGAAGCTTTCTTT. The encoded protein is CASSWGQGGTEAFF.

As DNA, the CDR3 is TGCGCCAGCAACCCGCGGGGCTCCTACAATGAGCAGTTCTTC. Encoded protein: CASNPRGSYNEQFF. The chain has TRBV5-1 and TRBJ2-1, with D tentatively TRBD2 (6 bases). The germline V and J ends were trimmed by 6 bases and 0 bases, with 10 bases remaining between them. From germline, CDR1 is SGHRS and CDR2 YFSETQ. This CDR3 is 14 amino acids long.

The chain joins TRBV10-2 to TRBJ2-6, with D unclear. Germline CDR1 WSHSY, CDR2 SAAADI. Trimming stripped 2 bases from V and 4 bases from J, with 6 bases between. The CDR3 runs 14 residues. The CDR3 spells CASSEGNGANVLTF. The CDR3 DNA reads TGCGCCAGCAGTGAGGGCAACGGGGCCAACGTCCTGACTTTC.

This clone appeared a single time. The gene calls are TRBV28 and TRBJ2-2; TRBD1 matches 7 bases. V lost 8 bases, J lost 2 bases, and 5 bases stayed unmatched. The CDR3 runs to 14 residues. The germline V gene encodes CDR1 MDHEN and CDR2 SYDVKM. The CDR3 nucleotides are TGTGCCAGCGTTGGGGACAGAAACACCGGGGAGCTGTTTTTT. It translates to CASVGDRNTGELFF.

The chain employs TRBV13 and TRBJ2-5; D possibly corresponds to TRBD2 (5 bases). V lost 5 bases and J 1 base, leaving 17 bases between the germline ends. CDR1 is PRHDT, CDR2 FYEKMQ, per germline (reference sequence). The CDR3 runs 16 residues. This CDR3 is CASSELTGRTQETQYF. The CDR3 DNA sequence: TGTGCCAGCAGCGAGCTTACGGGGAGAACCCAAGAGACCCAGTACTTC.

The CDR3 nucleotides read TGTGCCAGCAGTTTATTCAGGCCCGGACAGGCGTACAATGAGCAGTTCTTC. The encoded protein is CASSLFRPGQAYNEQFF. The J gene is TRBJ2-1, the V gene TRBV28; TRBD1 agrees at 7 bases. Germline V gives CDR1 MDHEN, CDR2 SYDVKM. The junction had 10 bases not matched to a gene; V was cut back by 1 base and J by 4 bases. The CDR3 runs to 17 residues.

The rearrangement joins TRBV11-2 to TRBJ1-6; 8 nucleotides match TRBD1. Germline trimming cut 0 bases from V and 8 bases from J; bases unmatched to any gene: 6. The germline CDR1 and CDR2 sequences are SGHAT and FQNNGV. CDR3 length equals 16 residues. In DNA form, the CDR3 reads TGTGCCAGCAGCTTAGATGGACAGGGAGGTTATTCACCCCTCCACTTT. Translated: CASSLDGQGGYSPLHF. The full variable domain, rest sourced from reference TRBV11-2 and TRBJ1-6, is EAGVAQSPRYKIIEKRQSVAFWCNPISGHATLYWYQQILGQGPKLLIQFQNNGVVDDSQLPKDRFSAERLKGVDSTLKIQPAKLEDSAVYLCASSLDGQGGYSPLHFGNGTRLTVT.

This chain connects TRBV15 to TRBJ2-3; TRBD2 agrees at 9 bases. The CDR3 has 15 amino acids. V dropped 5 bases and J dropped 0; count of bases not matched to a gene: 3. From germline, CDR1 is LNHNV and CDR2 YYDKDF (reference sequence). The CDR3: CATSAGGGSTDTQYF. CDR3 sequence (DNA): TGTGCCACCAGCGCGGGGGGGGGAAGCACAGATACGCAGTATTTT.

The chain carries TRBV6-5 and TRBJ1-3; 11 bases agree with TRBD1. V lost 6 bases and J lost 8; bases outside the gene matches: 6. From germline, CDR1 is MNHEY and CDR2 SVGAGI. The length of the CDR3 is 14 residues. For the CDR3, the DNA is TGTGCCAGCAGACGGGACAGGGGGGAGCACACCATATATTTT. Translated: CASRRDRGEHTIYF.

This chain connects TRBV4-1 to TRBJ2-1; D unclear. With 1 base removed from V and 6 bases from J, the gap between germline ends came to 10 bases. The germline CDR1 and CDR2 sequences are MGHRA and YSYEKL. The CDR3 loop spans 14 amino acids. In nucleotides, the CDR3 is TGCGCCAGCAGCCAAGTCGGGCGGACCAATGAGCAGTTCTTC. Encoded protein: CASSQVGRTNEQFF.

V is TRBV9 and J is TRBJ1-2; D uncertain. V was cut by 4 bases and J by 0 bases, with 16 bases left in between. This CDR3 comprises 16 residues. The germline CDR1 and CDR2 sequences are SGDLS and YYNGEE. The CDR3 here is CASSPLGSAPNYGYTF. The CDR3 coding sequence is TGTGCCAGCAGCCCCCTGGGGTCCGCCCCTAACTATGGCTACACCTTC.